The entry below gives a single TCR beta chain sequence along with its context. The antigen remains undetermined. Amplification used 60 Vbeta primers and 13 Jbeta primers. The repertoire was sequenced with immunoSEQ multiplex PCR; TCRdb's copy has only in-frame clones and lacks some. This repertoire includes under 250,000 clones. V was pared by 6 bases and J by 8 bases, with 14 bases between. Germline V gene lookup returns CDR1 MNHNS and CDR2 SASEGT. The CDR3 sequence is 14 residues long. This specimen comes from a study of cytomegalovirus exposure and HLA in healthy donors. Whole-study findings and limits: Trimming of TCR beta V- and J-genes showed a link, identified in a later analysis, to a missense DCLRE1C variant.

The rearrangement links TRBV6-1 to TRBJ1-6; no clear D. The specimen was PBMCs. This clonotype was sampled from a girl between 2 and 10 years old in good health and CMV-seropositive. The CDR3 DNA reads TGTGCCAGCAGCGTTAGATTTCGCGATTCACCCCTCCACTTT. Its translation is CASSVRFRDSPLHF.